This entry features one TCR beta chain sequence. Authors' data handling: Reference gene primer amplification gave nucleated cell count estimates. Sequencing was performed with immunoSEQ multiplex PCR; in TCRdb, only in-frame clones are kept and a portion is missing. From that table come the V and J calls and clone size; the DNA was used to work out D and trimming. Here the sample spans roughly 45,000 clones, 70% to 85% being singletons. This record belongs to a study of blood T cell repertoires in COVID-19. Overall study: The study drew acute and convalescent COVID-19 samples from the United States, Italy and Spain. PBMCs, B-cell-depleted T cells, or T cells provided the cDNA or gDNA that made up the material.

Germline lookup yields CDR1 ENHRY and CDR2 SYGVKD. V was cut by 3 bases and J by 4 bases, with 12 bases left in between. This CDR3 contains 14 residues. This chain connects TRBV10-3 to TRBJ1-1, with D perhaps matching TRBD1 (6 bases). The TCR comes from a man between 50 and 59 years old with active COVID-19. Sequenced: peripheral blood. The CDR3 protein is CAISEKGGSTEAFF. CDR3 bases: TGTGCCATCAGTGAAAAAGGGGGAAGCACTGAAGCTTTCTTT.